These T cell receptor beta chains were read from a single sample in a study. Assay used: immunoSEQ multiplex PCR; TCRdb lists only in-frame clones, some missing. Among under 65,000 clones listed, 93% were seen once. Input material: PBMCs. These TCRs come from a man in his forties with rheumatoid arthritis. Each CDR3 is given without its conserved first and last residue. The D gene is left open where the match is weak.

CDR3 protein	CDR3 length	D gene	J gene	V gene
ASSPFTGPSSYEQY	14	.	TRBJ2-7	TRBV18
ASSRTGGDEKLF	12	TRBD1	TRBJ1-4	TRBV16
ASSIPDTSRGLSRDAEAF	18	.	TRBJ1-1	TRBV6-2/TRBV6-3
SARHMAIQY	9	.	TRBJ2-4	TRBV20-1
ATCRANTGELF	11	.	TRBJ2-2	TRBV19
ASSGAGSNYGYT	12	.	TRBJ1-2	TRBV2
ASSPTSFPEQY	11	TRBD2	TRBJ2-7	TRBV5-1
ATSRSLAAGTEAF	13	.	TRBJ1-1	TRBV15
ASSLFQGRIAEAF	13	.	TRBJ1-1	TRBV7-2
ATSDFQGSGDYNEQF	15	.	TRBJ2-1	TRBV24-1
SALGAGSLSTDTQY	14	.	TRBJ2-3	TRBV29-1
ASSRFGTSTDTQY	13	.	TRBJ2-3	TRBV11-3
ASMRDGSSGNTIY	13	.	TRBJ1-3	TRBV5-4
ASSPPNPYEQY	11	.	TRBJ2-7	TRBV18
ASSYSSSIYEQY	12	.	TRBJ2-7	TRBV6-5
ASSTPQGTQY	10	.	TRBJ2-5	TRBV7-9
ASSASGPFTDTQY	13	.	TRBJ2-3	TRBV2
ASSPSGQGNNEQF	13	TRBD1	TRBJ2-1	TRBV5-1
ASRDTGFDQPQH	12	.	TRBJ1-5	TRBV6-6
ASRGKAGGLETQY	13	TRBD2	TRBJ2-5	TRBV19
ASSLVHDTQY	10	.	TRBJ2-3	TRBV7-2
ASSFNGAFYNEQF	13	.	TRBJ2-1	TRBV28
ASTPLAGSRYNEQF	14	TRBD2	TRBJ2-1	TRBV28
ASSLSSVQGFTSSYNEQF	18	.	TRBJ2-1	TRBV4-2
ASISQGWDTDTQY	13	.	TRBJ2-3	TRBV28
ASSKGLAGSSTDTQY	15	TRBD2	TRBJ2-3	TRBV7-2
ASSRQQTSTDTQY	13	.	TRBJ2-3	TRBV19
ASSSGTGTNTEAF	13	TRBD1	TRBJ1-1	TRBV5-4
ASSPPRVGSGVYEQY	15	.	TRBJ2-7	TRBV18
ASSPPDRESYEQY	13	TRBD1	TRBJ2-7	TRBV11-1
ASAPIIGGARNEQF	14	TRBD2	TRBJ2-1	TRBV18
ASSLVQGPNSPLH	13	.	TRBJ1-6	TRBV5-1
ASRTPPTSGEAF	12	.	TRBJ1-1	TRBV19
ASSLVQIKPNEQF	13	.	TRBJ2-1	TRBV5-6
ASSPGTSRRTDTQY	14	TRBD2	TRBJ2-3	TRBV28
ASSRGTGGHYGYT	13	TRBD1	TRBJ1-2	TRBV3-1/TRBV3-2
ASSLYGQGSYNEQF	14	.	TRBJ2-1	TRBV28
SVGSYEQF	8	.	TRBJ2-1	TRBV29-1
ASSLSEGGTEAF	12	.	TRBJ1-1	TRBV27
ASRDIGKLGGYT	12	.	TRBJ1-2	TRBV9
ASSQDEGGYYGYT	13	.	TRBJ1-2	TRBV4-1
ASSGGTANTEAF	12	TRBD1	TRBJ1-1	TRBV5-1
ASSRDRNYEQY	11	TRBD1	TRBJ2-7	TRBV7-3
ATTPGPLMNTEAF	13	.	TRBJ1-1	TRBV19
AWRGGRAYNEQF	12	TRBD2	TRBJ2-1	TRBV30
ASSNPIAGVYEQY	13	TRBD2	TRBJ2-7	TRBV28
ASSPRTGHEQY	11	TRBD1	TRBJ2-7	TRBV7-9
ASSLEQGLSGNTIY	14	.	TRBJ1-3	TRBV5-1
ASSAQGMGEKLF	12	TRBD1	TRBJ1-4	TRBV9
ASSVVVAGAYNEQF	14	TRBD2	TRBJ2-1	TRBV9